Below, 21 T cell receptor beta chains from the same sample are listed, as sequenced in a study of blood T cell repertoires in COVID-19. Assay used: immunoSEQ multiplex PCR; TCRdb lists only in-frame clones, some missing. Of some 250,000 clones in the sample, around 86% are singletons; the top ten hold around 5.1%. Sequenced input: peripheral blood. The receptor set was obtained from a woman aged 55-70 years with COVID-19, enrolled during active disease.

The chain combines TRBV5-1 with TRBJ2-5; 10 bases fit TRBD1. Trimming cost V 4 bases and J 4 bases; bases outside gene matches: 7. Per germline, CDR1 SGHRS and CDR2 YFSETQ. The CDR3 extends over 15 amino acids. The DNA for the CDR3 is TGCGCCAGCAGCCGGGACAGGGGAAGTCTAGAGACCCAGTACTTC. Translation: CASSRDRGSLETQYF.

This clone was found many times. This CDR3 reads CASSNSGGGYEQYF. CDR3 nucleotides: TGTGCCAGCAGTAATAGCGGGGGTGGCTACGAGCAGTACTTC. The rearrangement joins TRBV6-5 to TRBJ2-7, with TRBD2 matching over 9 bases. The length of the CDR3 is 14 residues. Germline lookup yields CDR1 MNHEY and CDR2 SVGAGI. The J segment lost 3 bases and the V segment lost 5 bases, leaving 5 bases of the junction unmatched.

This clone was detected a few times. This chain joins TRBV9 and TRBJ1-2, with D possibly being TRBD1 (5 bases). Per the germline V gene, CDR1 is SGDLS and CDR2 is YYNGEE. The CDR3 covers 15 residues. Between the trimmed V and J ends, which lost 0 bases and 5 bases, there was a span of 14 bases. This CDR3 is CASSVGAGQGYGYTF. CDR3 coding DNA: TGTGCCAGCAGCGTAGGGGCGGGGCAGGGTTATGGCTACACCTTC.

CDR3 nucleotides: TGTGCCATCAGTGGGGGGGTGAACACTGAAGCTTTCTTT. Amino acid sequence: CAISGGVNTEAFF. The chain joins TRBV10-3 to TRBJ1-1; possibly TRBD1 for D (5 bases). Per germline, CDR1 ENHRY and CDR2 SYGVKD. CDR3 size: 13 residues. V lost 4 bases, J lost 0 bases, and 6 bases lay in between.

The chain links TRBV5-1 to TRBJ2-2; 10 positions agree with TRBD1. The CDR3 is 15 amino acids. V shed 2 bases and J 5 bases; nucleotides not matched to a gene: 3. Germline CDR1 SGHRS, CDR2 YFSETQ. CDR3 region: CASSLWTGGTGELFF. CDR3 sequence (DNA): TGCGCCAGCAGCTTATGGACAGGGGGGACCGGGGAGCTGTTTTTT.

This clone came up once. The chain joins TRBV4-2 to TRBJ2-7; D call uncertain. The CDR3 runs to 16 residues. The ends were cut back, 0 bases at V and 0 bases at J, with 12 bases in the middle. From germline, CDR1 is LGHNA and CDR2 YNFKEQ. CDR3 protein: CASSQEEVGASYEQYF. The CDR3 nucleotides read TGTGCCAGCAGCCAAGAAGAGGTCGGAGCCTCCTACGAGCAGTACTTC.

The chain links TRBV7-6 to TRBJ2-1; the match to TRBD2 covers 11 bases. V lost 5 bases and J lost 5; bases outside the gene matches: 5. The CDR3 consists of 15 residues. Germline V gene lookup returns CDR1 SGHVS and CDR2 FNYEAQ. The CDR3 reads CASSPLAGGDNEQFF. The CDR3 DNA reads as TGTGCCAGCAGCCCCTTAGCGGGAGGGGACAATGAGCAGTTCTTC.

The chain links TRBV5-8 to TRBJ1-5; D uncertain. Germline CDR1 and CDR2: SGHTS and YDEGEE. The CDR3 sequence is 12 residues long. V shed 2 bases and J shed 2 bases, with 2 bases lying between them. CDR3 coding DNA: TGTGCCAGCAGCTTCGGCAATCAGCCCCAGCATTTT. Translation: CASSFGNQPQHF.

This chain links TRBV30 with TRBJ1-2; no reliable D call. Looked up from germline, CDR1 is GTSNPN and CDR2 is SVGIG (reference sequence). This CDR3 contains 11 residues. Trimming removed 6 bases from V and 4 bases from J, with 9 bases in between. The DNA of the CDR3 is TGTGCCTGTGGCGGTAGCTATGGCTACACCTTC. It specifies CACGGSYGYTF.

The J gene is TRBJ2-2, the V gene TRBV27; the D gene is possibly TRBD2 (5 bases). V was pared by 3 bases and J by 5 bases, with 10 bases between. Per germline, CDR1 MNHEY and CDR2 SMNVEV (reference sequence). The CDR3 contains 14 residues. CDR3 coding DNA: TGTGCCAGCAGTTTTATCTCGGGGACCGGGGAGCTGTTTTTT. It is translated as CASSFISGTGELFF.

The chain combines TRBV5-4 with TRBJ2-7, with a possible D match to TRBD1 (6 bases). CDR1 is SGHNT, CDR2 YYREEE, per germline (reference sequence). Trimming shortened V by 0 bases and J by 6 bases, and 10 bases separated the two germline ends. The CDR3 has 13 residues. In DNA, the CDR3 is TGTGCCAGCAGCTTGGCAGGGGTCGCCGAGCAGTACTTC. Translated: CASSLAGVAEQYF.

The chain couples TRBV30 to TRBJ1-2; 9 bases agree with TRBD1. The V gene end was trimmed by 2 bases and the J gene end by 12 bases; junction bases not matched to a gene: 7. This CDR3 has 12 amino acids. The V gene's germline CDR1 is GTSNPN and CDR2 SVGIG (reference sequence). The DNA for the CDR3 is TGTGCCTGGAGTCCCGGACAGGGGAGGAACACCTTC. Its protein is CAWSPGQGRNTF.

This rearrangement joins TRBV7-8 to TRBJ1-4; 7 nucleotides agree with TRBD1. The trim removed 1 base at V and 10 bases at J, leaving 9 bases unmatched. Germline V CDR1 and CDR2: SGHVS, FQNEAQ. This CDR3 spans 15 amino acids. The CDR3 protein is CASSLVRQGSAKLFF. For the CDR3, the DNA is TGTGCCAGCAGCTTAGTGAGACAGGGCTCTGCAAAACTGTTTTTT.

The V call is TRBV30, the J call TRBJ1-1; D is uncertain. Germline V gives CDR1 GTSNPN, CDR2 SVGIG (reference sequence). This CDR3 is 14 amino acids long. V lost 0 bases and J lost 14, with 22 bases in between. The CDR3 sequence: CAWSVQSSGPPQFF. CDR3 in DNA: TGTGCCTGGAGTGTACAATCGTCTGGGCCACCACAATTCTTT. The variable domain in full, completed from reference TRBV30 and TRBJ1-1, reads SQTIHQWPATLVQPVGSPLSLECTVEGTSNPNLYWYRQAAGRGLQLLFYSVGIGQISSEVPQNLSASRPQDRQFILSSKKLLLSDSGFYLCAWSVQSSGPPQFFGQGTRLTVV.

V usage is TRBV5-6 and J usage is TRBJ1-4; possible D gene TRBD1, 5 bases. The CDR3 is made up of 15 amino acids. With 1 base removed from V and 8 bases from J, the gap between germline ends came to 15 bases. The germline CDR1 and CDR2 sequences are SGHDT and YYEEEE. CDR3 in DNA: TGTGCCAGCAGCTTGAGGGGAGGGCTTCGCGAAAAACTGTTTTTT. Amino acids: CASSLRGGLREKLFF. The entire variable domain, with the rest obtained from reference TRBV5-6 and TRBJ1-4, is as follows: DAGVTQSPTHLIKTRGQQVTLRCSPKSGHDTVSWYQQALGQGPQFIFQYYEEEERQRGNFPDRFSGHQFPNYSSELNVNALLLGDSALYLCASSLRGGLREKLFFGSGTQLSVL.

The chain has TRBV5-1 and TRBJ2-1; no definite D call. The CDR3 consists of 15 residues. Per the germline V gene, CDR1 is SGHRS and CDR2 is YFSETQ. V was shortened by 0 bases and J by 6 bases, with 13 bases between the two germline ends. DNA of the CDR3: TGCGCCAGCAGCTTGGGTCCCCCTAGAAGCAATGAGCAGTTCTTC. This encodes CASSLGPPRSNEQFF.

The rearrangement uses TRBV13 and TRBJ2-2; possible D gene TRBD2, 6 bases. Deletions cut 5 bases from V and 3 bases from J, with 19 bases between. The CDR3 is 17 amino acids. Per the germline V gene, CDR1 is PRHDT and CDR2 is FYEKMQ (reference sequence). The CDR3 coding sequence is TGTGCCAGCAGCATCTGGGGGGTAGGGGACTACACCGGGGAGCTGTTTTTT. Protein sequence: CASSIWGVGDYTGELFF.

The chain is built from TRBV9 and TRBJ1-6; D uncertain. V was pared by 2 bases and J by 5 bases, with 14 bases between. Germline V gene sequence: CDR1 SGDLS, CDR2 YYNGEE. CDR3 size: 16 residues. In nucleotides, the CDR3 is TGTGCCAGCAGCGTGGAGGTACAGACGCATAATTCACCCCTCCACTTT. Translating gives CASSVEVQTHNSPLHF.

CDR3 DNA sequence: TGTGCCAGCAGTCATGGGACGGGGGGCCAAGAGCAGTACTTC. This codes for CASSHGTGGQEQYF. This rearrangement joins TRBV6-2 or TRBV6-3 to TRBJ2-7; D may be TRBD2 (7 bases). Germline V gives CDR1 MNHEY, CDR2 SVGEGT. V lost 5 bases, J lost 7 bases, and 18 bases lay in between. This CDR3 region has 14 residues.

This chain connects TRBV18 to TRBJ2-7; D may be TRBD1 (6 bases). The CDR3 length is 12 residues. CDR1 and CDR2 from the germline V gene are KGHSH and LQKENI. Trimming took 6 bases from V and 3 from J, leaving 9 bases between them. The CDR3, as DNA: TGTGCCAGCTCGTTACAGGGCTACGAGCAGTACTTC. Translating it yields CASSLQGYEQYF.

The chain employs TRBV11-2 and TRBJ1-1; no definite D call. The germline V gene encodes CDR1 SGHAT and CDR2 FQNNGV. The CDR3 spans 12 residues. The V end lost 1 base, the J end lost 6 bases, and 6 bases lay between the germline ends. CDR3 sequence: CASSLASPEAFF. CDR3 in DNA: TGTGCCAGCAGCTTAGCGAGTCCTGAAGCTTTCTTT.